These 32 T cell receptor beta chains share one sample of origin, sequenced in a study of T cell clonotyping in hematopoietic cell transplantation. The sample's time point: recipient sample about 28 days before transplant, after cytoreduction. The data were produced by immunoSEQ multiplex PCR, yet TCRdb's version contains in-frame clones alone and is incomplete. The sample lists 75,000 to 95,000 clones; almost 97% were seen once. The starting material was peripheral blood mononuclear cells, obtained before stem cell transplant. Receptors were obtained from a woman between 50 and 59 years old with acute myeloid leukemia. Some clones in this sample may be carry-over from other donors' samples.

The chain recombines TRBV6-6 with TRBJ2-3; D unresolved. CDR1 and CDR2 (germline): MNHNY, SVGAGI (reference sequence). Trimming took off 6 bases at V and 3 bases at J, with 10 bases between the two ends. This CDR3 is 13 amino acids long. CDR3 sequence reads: CASSQPETDTQYF. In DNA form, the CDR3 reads TGTGCCAGCAGCCAGCCCGAGACAGATACGCAGTATTTT.

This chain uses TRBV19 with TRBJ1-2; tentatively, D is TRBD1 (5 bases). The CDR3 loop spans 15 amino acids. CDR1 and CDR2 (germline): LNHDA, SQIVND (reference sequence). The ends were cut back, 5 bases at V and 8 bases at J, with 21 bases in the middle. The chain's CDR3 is CASSPRDLKSYGYTF. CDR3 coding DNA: TGTGCCAGTAGTCCACGGGACTTAAAGTCCTACGGCTACACCTTC. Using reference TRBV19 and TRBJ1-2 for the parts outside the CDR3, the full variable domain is DGGITQSPKYLFRKEGQNVTLSCEQNLNHDAMYWYRQDPGQGLRLIYYSQIVNDFQKGDIAEGYSVSREKKESFPLTVTSAQKNPTAFYLCASSPRDLKSYGYTFGSGTRLTVV.

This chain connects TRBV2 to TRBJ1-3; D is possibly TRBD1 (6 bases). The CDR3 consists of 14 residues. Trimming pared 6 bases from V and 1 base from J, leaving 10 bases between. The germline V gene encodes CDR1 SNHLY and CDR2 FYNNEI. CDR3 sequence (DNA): TGTGCCAGCAGGAAGGGGGGATCTGGAAACACCATATATTTT. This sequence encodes CASRKGGSGNTIYF.

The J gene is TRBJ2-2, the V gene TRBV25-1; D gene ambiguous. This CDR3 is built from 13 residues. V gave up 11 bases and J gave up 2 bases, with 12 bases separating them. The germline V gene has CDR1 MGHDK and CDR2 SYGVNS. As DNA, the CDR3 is TGTGCCGGCGCCCAGGATAACACCGGGGAGCTGTTTTTT. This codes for CAGAQDNTGELFF.

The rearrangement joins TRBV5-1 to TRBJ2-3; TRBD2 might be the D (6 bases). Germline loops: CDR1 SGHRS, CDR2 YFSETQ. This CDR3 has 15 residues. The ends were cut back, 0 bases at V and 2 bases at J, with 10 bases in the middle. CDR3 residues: CASSLDRGNTDTQYF. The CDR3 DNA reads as TGCGCCAGCAGCTTGGACCGGGGGAACACAGATACGCAGTATTTT.

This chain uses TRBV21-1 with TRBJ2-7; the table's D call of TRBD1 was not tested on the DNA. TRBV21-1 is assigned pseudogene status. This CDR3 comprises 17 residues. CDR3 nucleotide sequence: TGTGCCAGCAGCAAAGGGGTTGGGACACCGACGGACTACGAGCAGTACTTC. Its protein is CASSKGVGTPTDYEQYF.

CDR3 nucleotides: TGTGCCAGCAGTTTCCTGGGGGCAGAAGGCTACACCTTC. Translation gives CASSFLGAEGYTF. The chain uses TRBV28 and TRBJ1-2; D may be TRBD1 (6 bases). CDR3 size: 13 residues. The V gene lost 3 bases and the J gene lost 8 bases, with 13 bases spanning the gap. Germline V gene sequence: CDR1 MDHEN, CDR2 SYDVKM.

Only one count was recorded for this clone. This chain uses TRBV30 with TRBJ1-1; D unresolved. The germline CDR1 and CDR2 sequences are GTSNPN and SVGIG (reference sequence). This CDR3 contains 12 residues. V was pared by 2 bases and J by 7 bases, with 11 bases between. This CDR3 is CAWSTSLGEAFF. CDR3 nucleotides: TGTGCCTGGAGTACTTCCCTGGGTGAAGCTTTCTTT.

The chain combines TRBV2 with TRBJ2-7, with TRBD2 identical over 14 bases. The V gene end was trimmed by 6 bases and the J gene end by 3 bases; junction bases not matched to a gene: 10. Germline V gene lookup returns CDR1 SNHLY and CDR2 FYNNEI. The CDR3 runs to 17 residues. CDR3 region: CASRRAPGLAGGYEQYF. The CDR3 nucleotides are TGTGCCAGCAGGCGAGCCCCAGGACTAGCGGGAGGCTACGAGCAGTACTTC.

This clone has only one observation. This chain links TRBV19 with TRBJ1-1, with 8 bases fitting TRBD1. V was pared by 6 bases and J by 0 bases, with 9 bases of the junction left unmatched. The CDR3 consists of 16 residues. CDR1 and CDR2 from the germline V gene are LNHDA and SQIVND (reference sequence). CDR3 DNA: TGTGCCAGTAGCAGGGACAGGAACAACATGAACACTGAAGCTTTCTTT. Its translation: CASSRDRNNMNTEAFF. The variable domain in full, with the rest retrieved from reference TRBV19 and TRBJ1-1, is DGGITQSPKYLFRKEGQNVTLSCEQNLNHDAMYWYRQDPGQGLRLIYYSQIVNDFQKGDIAEGYSVSREKKESFPLTVTSAQKNPTAFYLCASSRDRNNMNTEAFFGQGTRLTVV.

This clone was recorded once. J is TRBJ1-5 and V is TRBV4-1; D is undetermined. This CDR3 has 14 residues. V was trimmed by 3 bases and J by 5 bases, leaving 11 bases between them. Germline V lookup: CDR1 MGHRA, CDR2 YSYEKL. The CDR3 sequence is CASSHQATYQPQHF. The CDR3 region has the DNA TGCGCCAGCAGCCATCAAGCTACGTATCAGCCCCAGCATTTT.

The CDR3 here is CSAGTSGGVAGELFF. CDR3 DNA sequence: TGCAGCGCTGGGACTAGCGGGGGGGTGGCCGGGGAGCTGTTTTTT. The chain has TRBV29-1 and TRBJ2-2; 16 bases agree with TRBD2. The CDR3 loop spans 15 amino acids. Germline trimming cut 7 bases from V and 6 bases from J; bases unmatched to any gene: 5. Germline values: CDR1 SQVTM, CDR2 ANQGSEA.

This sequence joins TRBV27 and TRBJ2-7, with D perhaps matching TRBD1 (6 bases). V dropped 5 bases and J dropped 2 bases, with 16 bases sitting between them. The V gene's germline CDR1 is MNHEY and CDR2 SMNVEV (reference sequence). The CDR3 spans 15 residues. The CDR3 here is CASSVGANIPYEQYF. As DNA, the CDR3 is TGTGCCAGCAGTGTGGGGGCCAACATTCCCTACGAGCAGTACTTC.

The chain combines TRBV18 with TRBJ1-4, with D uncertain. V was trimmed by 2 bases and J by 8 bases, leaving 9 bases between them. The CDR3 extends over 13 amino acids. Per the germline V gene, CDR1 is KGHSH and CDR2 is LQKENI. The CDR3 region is CASSPGIQEKLFF. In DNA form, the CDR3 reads TGTGCCAGCTCACCAGGGATTCAAGAAAAACTGTTTTTT.

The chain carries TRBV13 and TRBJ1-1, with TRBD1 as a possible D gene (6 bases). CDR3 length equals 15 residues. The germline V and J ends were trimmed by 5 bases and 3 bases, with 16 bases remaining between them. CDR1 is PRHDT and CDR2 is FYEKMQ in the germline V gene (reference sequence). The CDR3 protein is CASSRRHRADTEAFF. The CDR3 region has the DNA TGTGCCAGCAGCCGTCGGCACAGGGCGGACACTGAAGCTTTCTTT.

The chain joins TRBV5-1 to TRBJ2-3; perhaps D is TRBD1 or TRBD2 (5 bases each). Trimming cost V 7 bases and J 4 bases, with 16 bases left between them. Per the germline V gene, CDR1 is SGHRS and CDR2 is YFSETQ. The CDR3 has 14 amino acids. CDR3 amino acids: CASDRGAGSDTQYF. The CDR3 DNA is TGCGCCAGCGATAGGGGCGCGGGCTCAGATACGCAGTATTTT.

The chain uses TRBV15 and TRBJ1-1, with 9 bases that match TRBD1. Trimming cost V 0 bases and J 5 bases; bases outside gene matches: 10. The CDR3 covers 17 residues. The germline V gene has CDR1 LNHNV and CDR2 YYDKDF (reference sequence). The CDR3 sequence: CATSRDRKGTGKTEAFF. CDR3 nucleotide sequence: TGTGCCACCAGCAGAGATAGGAAAGGGACAGGGAAGACTGAAGCTTTCTTT.

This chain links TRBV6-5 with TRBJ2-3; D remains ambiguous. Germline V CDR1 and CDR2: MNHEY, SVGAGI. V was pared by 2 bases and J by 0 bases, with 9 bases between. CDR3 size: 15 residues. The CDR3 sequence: CASSYGSLSTDTQYF. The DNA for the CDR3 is TGTGCCAGCAGTTACGGCAGCCTAAGCACAGATACGCAGTATTTT.

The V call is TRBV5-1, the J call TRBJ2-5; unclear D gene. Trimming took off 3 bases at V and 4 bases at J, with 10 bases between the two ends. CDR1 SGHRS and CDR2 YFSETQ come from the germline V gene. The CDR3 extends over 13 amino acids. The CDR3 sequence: CASSSTVGETQYF. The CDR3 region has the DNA TGCGCCAGCAGCTCGACGGTGGGAGAGACCCAGTACTTC.

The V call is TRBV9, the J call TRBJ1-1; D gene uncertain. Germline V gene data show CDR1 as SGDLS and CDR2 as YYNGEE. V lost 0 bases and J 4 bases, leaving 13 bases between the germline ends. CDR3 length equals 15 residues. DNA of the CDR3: TGTGCCAGCAGCGTAGAGCCGGGGTTGGGCACTGAAGCTTTCTTT. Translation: CASSVEPGLGTEAFF.

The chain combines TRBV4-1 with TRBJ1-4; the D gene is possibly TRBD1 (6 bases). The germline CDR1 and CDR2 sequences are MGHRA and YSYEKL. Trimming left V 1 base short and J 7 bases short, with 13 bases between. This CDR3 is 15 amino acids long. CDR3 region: CASSQGDTRGEKLFF. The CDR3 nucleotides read TGCGCCAGCAGCCAAGGGGACACCAGGGGTGAAAAACTGTTTTTT.

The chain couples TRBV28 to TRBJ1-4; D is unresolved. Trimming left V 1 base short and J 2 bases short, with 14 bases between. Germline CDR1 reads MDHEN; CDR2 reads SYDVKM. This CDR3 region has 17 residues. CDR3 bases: TGTGCCAGCAGTTTATTCGCCCGGGGAGCGACTAATGAAAAACTGTTTTTT. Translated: CASSLFARGATNEKLFF.

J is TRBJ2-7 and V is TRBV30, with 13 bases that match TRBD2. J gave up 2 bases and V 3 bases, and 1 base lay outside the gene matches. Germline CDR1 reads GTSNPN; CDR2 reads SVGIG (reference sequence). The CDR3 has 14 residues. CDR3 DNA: TGTGCCTGGAGGGGACTAGCGGGGACCTACGAGCAGTACTTC. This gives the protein CAWRGLAGTYEQYF.

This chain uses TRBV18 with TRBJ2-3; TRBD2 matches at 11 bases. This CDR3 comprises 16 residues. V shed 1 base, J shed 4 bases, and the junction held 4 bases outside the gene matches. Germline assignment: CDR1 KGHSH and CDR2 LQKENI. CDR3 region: CASSPRLAGGSDTQYF. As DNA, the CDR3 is TGTGCCAGCTCACCACGTCTAGCGGGGGGTTCAGATACGCAGTATTTT.

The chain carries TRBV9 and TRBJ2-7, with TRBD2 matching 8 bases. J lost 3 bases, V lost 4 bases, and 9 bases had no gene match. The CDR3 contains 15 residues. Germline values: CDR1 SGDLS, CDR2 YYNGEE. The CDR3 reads CASSPDSGTSYEQYF. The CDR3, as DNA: TGTGCCAGCAGCCCCGATAGCGGGACCAGCTACGAGCAGTACTTC. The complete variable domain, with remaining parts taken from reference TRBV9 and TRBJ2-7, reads DSGVTQTPKHLITATGQRVTLRCSPRSGDLSVYWYQQSLDQGLQFLIQYYNGEERAKGNILERFSAQQFPDLHSELNLSSLELGDSALYFCASSPDSGTSYEQYFGPGTRLTVT.

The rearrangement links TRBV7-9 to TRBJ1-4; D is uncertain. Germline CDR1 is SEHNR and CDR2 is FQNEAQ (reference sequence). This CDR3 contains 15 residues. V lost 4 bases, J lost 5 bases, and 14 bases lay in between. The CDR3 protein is CASSSRTDVNEKLFF. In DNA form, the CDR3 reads TGTGCCAGCAGCTCCCGGACCGACGTGAATGAAAAACTGTTTTTT.

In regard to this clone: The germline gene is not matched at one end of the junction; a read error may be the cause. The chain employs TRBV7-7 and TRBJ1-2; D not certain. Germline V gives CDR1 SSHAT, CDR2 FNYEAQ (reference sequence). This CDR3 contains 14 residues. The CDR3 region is CASSLIGPNYGYTF. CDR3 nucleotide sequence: TGTGCTAGCAGCTTAATAGGGCCCAACTATGGCTACACCTTC.

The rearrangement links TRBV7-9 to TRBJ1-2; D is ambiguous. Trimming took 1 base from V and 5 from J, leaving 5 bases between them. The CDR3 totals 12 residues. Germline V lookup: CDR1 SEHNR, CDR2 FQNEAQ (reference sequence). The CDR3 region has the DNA TGTGCCAGCAGCTTAGGTGGATATGGCTACACCTTC. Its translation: CASSLGGYGYTF.

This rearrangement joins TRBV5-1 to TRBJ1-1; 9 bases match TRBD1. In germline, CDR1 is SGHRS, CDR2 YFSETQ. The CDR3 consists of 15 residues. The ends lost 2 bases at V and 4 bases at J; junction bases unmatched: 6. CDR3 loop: CASSFGGQGTTEAFF. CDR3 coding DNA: TGCGCCAGCAGCTTTGGAGGACAGGGGACCACTGAAGCTTTCTTT.

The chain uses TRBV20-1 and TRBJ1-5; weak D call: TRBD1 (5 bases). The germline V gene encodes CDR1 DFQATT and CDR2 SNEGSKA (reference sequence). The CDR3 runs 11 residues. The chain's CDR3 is CSHRTNQPQHF. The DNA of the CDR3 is TGCAGCCACAGGACGAATCAGCCCCAGCATTTT.

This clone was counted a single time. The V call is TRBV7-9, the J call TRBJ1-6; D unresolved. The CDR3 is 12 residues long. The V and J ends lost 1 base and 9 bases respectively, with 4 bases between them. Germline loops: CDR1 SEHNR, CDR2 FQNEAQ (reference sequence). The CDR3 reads CASSLDGSPLHF. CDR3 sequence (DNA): TGTGCCAGCAGCTTAGATGGTTCACCCCTCCACTTT.

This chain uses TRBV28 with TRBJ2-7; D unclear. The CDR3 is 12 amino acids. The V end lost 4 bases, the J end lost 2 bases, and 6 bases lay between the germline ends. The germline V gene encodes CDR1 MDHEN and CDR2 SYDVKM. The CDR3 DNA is TGTGCCAGCAGTTCTAGTCCCTACGAGCAGTACTTC. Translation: CASSSSPYEQYF.